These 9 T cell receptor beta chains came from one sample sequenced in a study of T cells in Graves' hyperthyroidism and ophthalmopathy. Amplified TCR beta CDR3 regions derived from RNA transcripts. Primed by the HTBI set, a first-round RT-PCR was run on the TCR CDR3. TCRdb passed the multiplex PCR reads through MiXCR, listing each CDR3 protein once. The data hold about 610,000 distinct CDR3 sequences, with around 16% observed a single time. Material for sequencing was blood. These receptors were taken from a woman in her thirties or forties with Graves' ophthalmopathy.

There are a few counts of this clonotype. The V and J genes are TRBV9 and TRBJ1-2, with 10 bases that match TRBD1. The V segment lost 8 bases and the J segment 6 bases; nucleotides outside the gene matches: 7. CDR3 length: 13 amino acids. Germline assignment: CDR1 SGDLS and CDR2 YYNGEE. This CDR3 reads CASRQGASNGYTF. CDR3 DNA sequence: TGTGCCAGTAGACAGGGGGCAAGTAATGGCTACACCTTC.

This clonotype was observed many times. The DNA of the CDR3 is TGTGCCAGCAGCTTGCGGGTTCTTAGTGAAACAGATACGCAGTATTTT. Translated, it gives CASSLRVLSETDTQYF. The chain carries TRBV7-9 and TRBJ2-3, with D perhaps matching TRBD2 (5 bases). The CDR3 covers 16 residues. The germline CDR1 and CDR2 sequences are SEHNR and FQNEAQ (reference sequence). The V and J ends lost 3 bases and 3 bases respectively, with 16 bases between them.

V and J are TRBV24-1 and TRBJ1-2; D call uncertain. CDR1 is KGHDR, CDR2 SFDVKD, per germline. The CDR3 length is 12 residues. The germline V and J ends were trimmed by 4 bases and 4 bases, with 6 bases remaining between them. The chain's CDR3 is CATSEDGYGYTF. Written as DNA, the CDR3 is TGTGCCACCAGTGAGGATGGCTATGGCTACACCTTC.

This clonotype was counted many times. CDR3 sequence: CASSSAGVNIQYF. In DNA, the CDR3 is TGTGCCAGCAGCTCGGCCGGTGTAAACATTCAGTACTTC. V is TRBV7-9 and J is TRBJ2-4; D is ambiguous. The germline V and J ends were trimmed by 4 bases and 6 bases, with 10 bases remaining between them. The CDR3 has 13 residues. Germline CDR1 reads SEHNR; CDR2 reads FQNEAQ (reference sequence).

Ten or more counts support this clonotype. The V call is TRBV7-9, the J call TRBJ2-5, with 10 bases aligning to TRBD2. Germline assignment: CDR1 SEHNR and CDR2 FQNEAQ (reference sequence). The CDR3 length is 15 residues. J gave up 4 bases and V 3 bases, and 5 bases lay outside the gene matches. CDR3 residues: CASSLKRGGVETQYF. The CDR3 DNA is TGTGCCAGCAGCTTGAAGCGGGGGGGCGTAGAGACCCAGTACTTC. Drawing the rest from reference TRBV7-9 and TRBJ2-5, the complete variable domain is DTGVSQNPRHKITKRGQNVTFRCDPISEHNRLYWYRQTLGQGPEFLTYFQNEAQLEKSRLLSDRFSAERPKGSFSTLEIQRTEQGDSAMYLCASSLKRGGVETQYFGPGTRLLVL.

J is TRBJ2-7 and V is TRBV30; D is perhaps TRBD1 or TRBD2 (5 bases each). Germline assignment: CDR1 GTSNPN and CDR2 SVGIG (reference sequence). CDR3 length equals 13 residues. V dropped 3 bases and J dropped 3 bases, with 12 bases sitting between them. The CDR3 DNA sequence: TGTGCCTGGAGCCCCGGGACCAACTACGAGCAGTACTTC. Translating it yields CAWSPGTNYEQYF.

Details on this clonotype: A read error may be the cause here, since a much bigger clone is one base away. The CDR3 loop reads CASSLTNERLFF. The CDR3 DNA is TGCGCCAGCAGCTTAACTAATGAAAGACTGTTTTTT. V usage is TRBV5-1 and J usage is TRBJ1-4; no clear D. This CDR3 is 12 amino acids long. Germline loops: CDR1 SGHRS, CDR2 YFSETQ.

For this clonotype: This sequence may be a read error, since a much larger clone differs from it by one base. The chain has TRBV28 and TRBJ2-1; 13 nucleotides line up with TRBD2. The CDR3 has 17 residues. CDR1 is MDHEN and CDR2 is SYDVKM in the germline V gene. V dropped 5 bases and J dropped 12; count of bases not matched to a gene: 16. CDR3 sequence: CASSKGTSGILIQGQFF. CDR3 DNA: TGTGCCAGCAGTAAAGGGACTAGCGGGATCCTTATCCAGGGGCAGTTCTTC. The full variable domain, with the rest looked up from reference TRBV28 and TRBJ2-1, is DVKVTQSSRYLVKRTGEKVFLECVQDMDHENMFWYRQDPGLGLRLIYFSYDVKMKEKGDIPEGYSVSREKKERFSLILESASTNQTSMYLCASSKGTSGILIQGQFFGPGTRLTVL.

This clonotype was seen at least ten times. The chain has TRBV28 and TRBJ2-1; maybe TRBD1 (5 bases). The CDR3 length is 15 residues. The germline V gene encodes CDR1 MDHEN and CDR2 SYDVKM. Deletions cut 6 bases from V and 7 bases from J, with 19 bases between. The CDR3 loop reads CASRTPPVSGNEQFF. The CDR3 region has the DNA TGTGCCAGCAGGACCCCCCCCGTATCAGGGAATGAGCAGTTCTTC.